This T cell receptor (beta chain) derives from a study of shared clonotypes between healthy human individuals. Repertoires were generated with immunoSEQ multiplex PCR, while TCRdb's copy carries only in-frame clones and drops some. The sample consists of about 560,000 clones, roughly four fifths of them appearing once. Germline V gene sequence: CDR1 SGDLS, CDR2 YYNGEE. Trimming cost V 0 bases and J 2 bases; bases outside gene matches: 11. This CDR3 comprises 17 residues. This sequence joins TRBV9 and TRBJ2-7, with 7 bases that match TRBD2. The sample comprised PBMCs. The receptor was derived from a woman in her 40s in good health. Some clones in this sample may be carry-over from other donors' samples. The chain's CDR3 is CASSVGGLAVGPYEQYF. In nucleotides, the CDR3 is TGTGCCAGCAGCGTAGGTGGGCTAGCGGTCGGTCCCTACGAGCAGTACTTC.